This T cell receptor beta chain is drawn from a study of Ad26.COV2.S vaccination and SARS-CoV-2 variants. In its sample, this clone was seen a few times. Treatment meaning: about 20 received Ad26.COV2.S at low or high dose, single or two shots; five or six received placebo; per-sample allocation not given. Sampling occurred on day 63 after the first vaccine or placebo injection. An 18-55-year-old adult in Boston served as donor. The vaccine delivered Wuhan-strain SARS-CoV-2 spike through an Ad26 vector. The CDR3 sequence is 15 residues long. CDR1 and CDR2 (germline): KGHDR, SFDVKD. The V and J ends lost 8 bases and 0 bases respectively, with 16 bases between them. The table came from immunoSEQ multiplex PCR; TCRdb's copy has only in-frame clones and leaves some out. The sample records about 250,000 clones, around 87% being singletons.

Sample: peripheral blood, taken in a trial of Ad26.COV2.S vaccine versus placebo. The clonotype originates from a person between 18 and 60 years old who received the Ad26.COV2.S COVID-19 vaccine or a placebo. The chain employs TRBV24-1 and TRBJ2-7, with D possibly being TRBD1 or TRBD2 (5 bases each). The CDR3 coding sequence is TGTGCCACCATATCTATACGTGGGGGCTCCTACGAGCAGTACTTC. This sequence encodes CATISIRGGSYEQYF.